This TCR beta chain was sequenced for a study of OX40 agonist ivuxolimab in advanced cancers. Overall study: The patients' treatment was ivuxolimab, an agonistic anti-OX40 (CD134) antibody. Participants could have had prior anti-PD-1, anti-PD-L1 or anti-CTLA-4 therapy, and roughly 39% had some. Study outcomes and limitations: Part of the nonresponder group also had normalized T-cell clonal expansion that was low.

The assay was immunoSEQ multiplex PCR, and TCRdb's table has in-frame clones only and misses some. Here the sample spans about 79,000 clones, approximately 84% being singletons. In the case of this clone: Antigen unknown.

Anyone with autoimmune disease history or systemic immunosuppression was excluded. CDR1 is SNHLY and CDR2 is FYNNEI in the germline V gene. This CDR3 has 14 residues. V lost 5 bases, J lost 0 bases, and 10 bases lay in between. The sample in question was CD4+ or CD8+ T cells sorted from blood, obtained in a trial of the OX40 agonist ivuxolimab. The genes are TRBV2 and TRBJ1-2, with D possibly being TRBD1 (6 bases). This TCR derives from an adult with an advanced solid tumor such as melanoma, head and neck, liver or kidney cancer. The CDR3 DNA follows: TGTGCCAGCAGTAGGACAGAAACTAACTATGGCTACACCTTC. This encodes CASSRTETNYGYTF.